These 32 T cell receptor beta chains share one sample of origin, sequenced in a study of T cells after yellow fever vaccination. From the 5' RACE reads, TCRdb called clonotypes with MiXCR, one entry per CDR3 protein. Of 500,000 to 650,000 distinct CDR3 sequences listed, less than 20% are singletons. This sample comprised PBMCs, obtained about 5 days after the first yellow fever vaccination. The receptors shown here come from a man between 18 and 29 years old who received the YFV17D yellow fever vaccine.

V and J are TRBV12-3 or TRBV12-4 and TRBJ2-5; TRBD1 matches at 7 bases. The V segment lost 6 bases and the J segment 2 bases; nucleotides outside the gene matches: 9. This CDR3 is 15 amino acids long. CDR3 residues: CASRPGEGAQETQYF. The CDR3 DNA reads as TGTGCCAGCAGACCCGGAGAGGGGGCTCAAGAGACCCAGTACTTC.

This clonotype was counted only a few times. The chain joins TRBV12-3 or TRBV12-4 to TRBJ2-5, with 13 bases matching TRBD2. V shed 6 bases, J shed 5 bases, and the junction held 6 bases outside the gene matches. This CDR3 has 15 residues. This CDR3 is CASSPTSGGGETQYF. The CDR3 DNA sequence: TGTGCCAGCAGCCCTACTAGCGGGGGGGGGGAGACCCAGTACTTC.

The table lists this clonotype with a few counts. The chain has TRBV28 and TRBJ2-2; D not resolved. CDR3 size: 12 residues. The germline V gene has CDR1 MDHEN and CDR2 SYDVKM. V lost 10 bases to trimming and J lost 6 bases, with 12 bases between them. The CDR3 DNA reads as TGTGCCACGTCGACGCAGCCCGGGGAGCTGTTTTTT. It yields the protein CATSTQPGELFF.

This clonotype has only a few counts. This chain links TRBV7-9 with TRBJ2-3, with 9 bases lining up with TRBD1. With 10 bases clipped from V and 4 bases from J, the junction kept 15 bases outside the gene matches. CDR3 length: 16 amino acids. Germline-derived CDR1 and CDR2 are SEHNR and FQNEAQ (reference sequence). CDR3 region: CAIYERQGERADTQYF. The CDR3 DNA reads TGTGCCATCTACGAACGACAGGGGGAGAGGGCAGATACGCAGTATTTT.

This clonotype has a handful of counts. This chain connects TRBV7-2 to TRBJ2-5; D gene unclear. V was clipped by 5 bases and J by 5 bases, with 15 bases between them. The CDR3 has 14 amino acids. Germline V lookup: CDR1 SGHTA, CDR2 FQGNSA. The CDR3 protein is CASSPPLVGETQYF. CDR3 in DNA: TGTGCCAGCAGCCCCCCCTTAGTGGGGGAGACCCAGTACTTC.

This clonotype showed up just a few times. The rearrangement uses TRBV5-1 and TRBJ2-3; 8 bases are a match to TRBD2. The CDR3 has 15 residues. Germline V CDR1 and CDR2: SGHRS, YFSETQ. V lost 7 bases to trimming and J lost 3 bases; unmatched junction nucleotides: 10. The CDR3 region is CASGPNGGATDTQYF. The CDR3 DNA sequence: TGCGCCAGCGGACCCAACGGGGGGGCAACAGATACGCAGTATTTT.

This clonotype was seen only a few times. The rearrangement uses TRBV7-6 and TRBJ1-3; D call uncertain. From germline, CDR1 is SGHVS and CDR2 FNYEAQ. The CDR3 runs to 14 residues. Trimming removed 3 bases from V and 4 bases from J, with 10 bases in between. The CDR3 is CASSLEREGNTIYF. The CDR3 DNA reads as TGTGCCAGCAGCTTGGAACGAGAAGGAAACACCATATATTTT.

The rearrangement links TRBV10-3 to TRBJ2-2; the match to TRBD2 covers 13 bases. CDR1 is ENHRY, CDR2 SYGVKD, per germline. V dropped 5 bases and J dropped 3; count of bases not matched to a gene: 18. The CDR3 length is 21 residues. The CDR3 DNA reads TGTGCCATCAGTCCAACGATGAAACTAGCGGGGGGGCCAATGGACACCGGGGAGCTGTTTTTT. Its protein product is CAISPTMKLAGGPMDTGELFF.

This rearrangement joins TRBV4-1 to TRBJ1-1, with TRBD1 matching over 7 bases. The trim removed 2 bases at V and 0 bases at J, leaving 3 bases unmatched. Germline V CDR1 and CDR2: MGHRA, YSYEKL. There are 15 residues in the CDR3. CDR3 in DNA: TGCGCCAGCAGCCAACTACAGGGGTTGAACACTGAAGCTTTCTTT. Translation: CASSQLQGLNTEAFF.

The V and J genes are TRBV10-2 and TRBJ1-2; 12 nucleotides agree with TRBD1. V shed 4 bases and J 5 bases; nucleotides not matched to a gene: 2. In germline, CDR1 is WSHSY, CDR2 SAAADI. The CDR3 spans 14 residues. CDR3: CASSGDRGPYGYTF. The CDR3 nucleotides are TGCGCCAGCAGTGGGGACAGGGGGCCTTATGGCTACACCTTC.

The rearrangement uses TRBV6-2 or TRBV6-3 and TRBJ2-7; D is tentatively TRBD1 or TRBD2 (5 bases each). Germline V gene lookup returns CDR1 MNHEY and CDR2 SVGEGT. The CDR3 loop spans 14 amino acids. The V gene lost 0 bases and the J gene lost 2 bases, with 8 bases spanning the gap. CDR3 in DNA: TGTGCCAGCAGTTACTCGGGGGTCGCCTACGAGCAGTACGTC. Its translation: CASSYSGVAYEQYV.

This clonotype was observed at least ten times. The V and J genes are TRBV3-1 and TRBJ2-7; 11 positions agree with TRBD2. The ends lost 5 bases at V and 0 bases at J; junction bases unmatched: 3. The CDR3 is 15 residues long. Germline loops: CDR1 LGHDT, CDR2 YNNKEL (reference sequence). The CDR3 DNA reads TGTGCCAGCAGCACCGGGACTAGCGGCTCCTACGAGCAGTACTTC. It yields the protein CASSTGTSGSYEQYF.

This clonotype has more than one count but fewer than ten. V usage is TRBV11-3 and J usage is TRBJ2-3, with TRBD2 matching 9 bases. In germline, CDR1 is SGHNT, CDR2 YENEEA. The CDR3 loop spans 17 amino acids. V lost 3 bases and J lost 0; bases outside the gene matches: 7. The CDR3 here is CASSLGRGGLSTDTQYF. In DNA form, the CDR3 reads TGTGCCAGCAGCTTGGGGCGGGGGGGCTTGAGCACAGATACGCAGTATTTT. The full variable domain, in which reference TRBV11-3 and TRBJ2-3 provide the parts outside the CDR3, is EAGVVQSPRYKIIEKKQPVAFWCNPISGHNTLYWYLQNLGQGPELLIRYENEEAVDDSQLPKDRFSAERLKGVDSTLKIQPAELGDSAVYLCASSLGRGGLSTDTQYFGPGTRLTVL.

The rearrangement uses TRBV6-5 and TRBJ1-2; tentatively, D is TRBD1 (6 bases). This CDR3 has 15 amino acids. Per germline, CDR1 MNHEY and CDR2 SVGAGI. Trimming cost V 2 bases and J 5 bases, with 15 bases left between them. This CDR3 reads CASSYTSTRGYGYTF. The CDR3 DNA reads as TGTGCCAGCAGTTACACGTCTACCAGGGGATATGGCTACACCTTC.

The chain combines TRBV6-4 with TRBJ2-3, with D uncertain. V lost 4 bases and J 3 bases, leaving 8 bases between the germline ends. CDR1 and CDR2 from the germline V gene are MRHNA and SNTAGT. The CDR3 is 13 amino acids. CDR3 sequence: CASSVSATDTQYF. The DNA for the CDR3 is TGTGCCAGCAGTGTTTCCGCGACAGATACGCAGTATTTT.

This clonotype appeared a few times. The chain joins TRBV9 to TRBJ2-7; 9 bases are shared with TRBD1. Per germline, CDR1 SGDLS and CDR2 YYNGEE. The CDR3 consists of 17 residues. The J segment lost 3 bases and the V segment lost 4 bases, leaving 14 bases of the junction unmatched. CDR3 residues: CASSPLDDRGRIYEQYV. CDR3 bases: TGTGCCAGCAGCCCCTTAGACGACAGGGGGAGGATCTACGAGCAGTACGTC.

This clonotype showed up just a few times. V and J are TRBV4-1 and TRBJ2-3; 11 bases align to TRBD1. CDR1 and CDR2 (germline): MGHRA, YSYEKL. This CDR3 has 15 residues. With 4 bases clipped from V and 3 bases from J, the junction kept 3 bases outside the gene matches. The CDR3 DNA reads TGCGCCAGCAGCCGGGGACAGGGGGTGACAGATACGCAGTATTTT. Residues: CASSRGQGVTDTQYF.

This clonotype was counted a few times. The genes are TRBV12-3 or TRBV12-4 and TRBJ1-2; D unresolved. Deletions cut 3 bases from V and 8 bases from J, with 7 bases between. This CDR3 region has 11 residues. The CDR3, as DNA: TGTGCCAGCAGTTTTGTCGGGGGCTACACCTTC. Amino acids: CASSFVGGYTF.

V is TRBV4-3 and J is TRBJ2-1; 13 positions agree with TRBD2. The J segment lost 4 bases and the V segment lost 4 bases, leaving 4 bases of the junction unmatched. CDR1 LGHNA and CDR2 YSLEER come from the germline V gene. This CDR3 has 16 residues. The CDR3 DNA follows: TGCGCCAGCAGCCCGGAGGGACTAGCGGGGTACAATGAGCAGTTCTTC. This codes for CASSPEGLAGYNEQFF.

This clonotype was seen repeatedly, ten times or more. CDR3: CASRGQGDYGYTF. For the CDR3, the DNA is TGTGCCAGCAGGGGCCAGGGAGACTATGGCTACACCTTC. The V call is TRBV6-1, the J call TRBJ1-2; possible D gene TRBD1, 5 bases. This CDR3 spans 13 amino acids. Trimming left V 6 bases short and J 3 bases short, with 11 bases between. Germline assignment: CDR1 MNHNS and CDR2 SASEGT.

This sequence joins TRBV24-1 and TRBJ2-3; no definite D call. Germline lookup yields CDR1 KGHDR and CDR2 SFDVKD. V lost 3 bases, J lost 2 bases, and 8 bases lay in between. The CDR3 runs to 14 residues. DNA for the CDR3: TGTGCCACCAGTGATGGTGGTTACACAGATACGCAGTATTTT. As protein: CATSDGGYTDTQYF.

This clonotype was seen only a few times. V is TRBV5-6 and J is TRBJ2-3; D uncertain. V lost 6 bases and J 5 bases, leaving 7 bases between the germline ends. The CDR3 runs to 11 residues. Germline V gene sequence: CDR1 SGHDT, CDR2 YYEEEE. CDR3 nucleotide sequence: TGTGCCAGCAATGGGGAAGATACGCAGTATTTT. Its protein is CASNGEDTQYF.

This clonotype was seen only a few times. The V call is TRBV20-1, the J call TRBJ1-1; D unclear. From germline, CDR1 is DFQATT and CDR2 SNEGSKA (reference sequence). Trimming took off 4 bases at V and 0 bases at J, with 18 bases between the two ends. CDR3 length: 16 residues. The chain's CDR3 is CSAIPLTSRLNTEAFF. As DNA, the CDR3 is TGCAGTGCTATCCCGCTCACCAGCCGGCTGAACACTGAAGCTTTCTTT.

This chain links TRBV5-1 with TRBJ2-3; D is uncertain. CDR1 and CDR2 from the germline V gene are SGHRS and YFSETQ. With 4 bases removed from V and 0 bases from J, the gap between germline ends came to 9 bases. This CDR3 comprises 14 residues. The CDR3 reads CASSPEYSTDTQYF. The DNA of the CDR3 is TGCGCCAGCAGCCCCGAGTACAGCACAGATACGCAGTATTTT. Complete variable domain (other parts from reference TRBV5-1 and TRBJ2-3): KAGVTQTPRYLIKTRGQQVTLSCSPISGHRSVSWYQQTPGQGLQFLFEYFSETQRNKGNFPGRFSGRQFSNSRSEMNVSTLELGDSALYLCASSPEYSTDTQYFGPGTRLTVL.

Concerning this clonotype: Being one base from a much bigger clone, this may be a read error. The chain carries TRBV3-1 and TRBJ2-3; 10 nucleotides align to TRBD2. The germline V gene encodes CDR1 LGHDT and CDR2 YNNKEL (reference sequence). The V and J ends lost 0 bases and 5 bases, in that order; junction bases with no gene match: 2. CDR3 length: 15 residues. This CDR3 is CASSQEAGGRDTQYF. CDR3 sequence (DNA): TGTGCCAGCAGCCAAGAAGCGGGGGGGCGAGATACGCAGTATTTT.

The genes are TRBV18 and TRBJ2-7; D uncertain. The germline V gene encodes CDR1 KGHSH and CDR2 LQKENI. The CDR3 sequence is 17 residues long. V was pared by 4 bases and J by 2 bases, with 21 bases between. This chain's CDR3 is CASSQNVAEKLTYEQYF. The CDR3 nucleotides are TGTGCCAGCTCACAAAACGTCGCGGAGAAACTCACCTACGAGCAGTACTTC.

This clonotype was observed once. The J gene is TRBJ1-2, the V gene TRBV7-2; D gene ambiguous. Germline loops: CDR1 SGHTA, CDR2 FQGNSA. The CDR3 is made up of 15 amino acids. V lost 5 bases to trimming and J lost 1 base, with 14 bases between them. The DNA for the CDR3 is TGTGCCAGCAGCGCATCCGGAGGCCTTAACTATGGCTACACCTTC. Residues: CASSASGGLNYGYTF.

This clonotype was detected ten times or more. CDR3 sequence (DNA): TGTGCCAGCAGCTTAACGTTTGAAGATACGCAGTATTTT. Amino acid sequence: CASSLTFEDTQYF. The chain has TRBV7-3 and TRBJ2-3; D remains unclear. Germline CDR1 is SGHTA and CDR2 is FQGTGA. This CDR3 has 13 amino acids. V was clipped by 0 bases and J by 5 bases, with 6 bases between them.

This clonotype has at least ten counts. DNA for the CDR3: TGCGCCAGCAGCTTCCAGGGAACGGCAGATACGCAGTATTTT. It translates to CASSFQGTADTQYF. This chain connects TRBV5-1 to TRBJ2-3, with D perhaps matching TRBD1 (5 bases). The CDR3 sequence is 14 residues long. CDR1 and CDR2 (germline): SGHRS, YFSETQ. V was shortened by 2 bases and J by 4 bases, with 11 bases between the two germline ends.

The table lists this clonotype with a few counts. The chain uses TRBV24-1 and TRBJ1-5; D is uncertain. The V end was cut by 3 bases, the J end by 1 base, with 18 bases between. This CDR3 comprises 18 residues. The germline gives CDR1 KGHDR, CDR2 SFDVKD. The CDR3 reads CATSDLGFLNESNQPQHF. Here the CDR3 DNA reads TGTGCCACCAGTGATCTGGGTTTCTTAAATGAGAGCAATCAGCCCCAGCATTTT.

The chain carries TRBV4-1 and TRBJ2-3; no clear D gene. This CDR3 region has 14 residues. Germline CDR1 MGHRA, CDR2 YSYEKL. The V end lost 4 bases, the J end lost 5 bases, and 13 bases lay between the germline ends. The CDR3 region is CASSRTHGGDTQYF. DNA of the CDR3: TGCGCCAGCAGCCGAACCCACGGTGGAGATACGCAGTATTTT.

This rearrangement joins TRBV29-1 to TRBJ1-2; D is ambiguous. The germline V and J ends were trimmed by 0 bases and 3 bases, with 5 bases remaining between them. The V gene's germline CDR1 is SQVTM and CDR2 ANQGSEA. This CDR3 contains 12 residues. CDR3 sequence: CSVEESYYGYTF. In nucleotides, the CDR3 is TGCAGCGTTGAAGAGTCGTACTATGGCTACACCTTC.